This TCR beta chain stems from a study of CD4 T cells in relation to SARS-CoV-2 and coronaviruses. Across the study: ViraFEST: roughly 10-day antigen culture of PBMCs, then TCR beta CDR3 sequencing.

TCRdb's table, derived via immunoSEQ multiplex PCR, lists solely in-frame clones and lacks some. This table has tens of thousands of clones, roughly 76% appearing once. The germline V gene encodes CDR1 SEHNR and CDR2 FQNEAQ (reference sequence). V shed 5 bases and J 7 bases; nucleotides not matched to a gene: 13. This CDR3 contains 16 residues. Regarding this clone: Its antigen is not identified.

The unexposed donors gave CD4+ T cells in about 2011-2018, prior to COVID-19. The cells were cultured for about 10 days before CD4+ T cells were isolated. Cells permitting, SARS-CoV-2 S/N and four cold-coronavirus spikes were tested on unexposed-donor CD4+ T cells. Whole-study findings and limits: This crossreactivity analysis covered spike protein alone, no other viral proteins.

The clonotype comes from a human donor in good health. The V call is TRBV7-9, the J call TRBJ1-4; TRBD1 matches at 7 bases. Specimen: CD4+ T cells from PBMCs, cultured in vitro. This CDR3 is CASSQSLQGRGEKLFF. The CDR3 nucleotides are TGTGCCAGCAGCCAGTCACTACAGGGGAGGGGTGAAAAACTGTTTTTT.